Following are 21 T cell receptor beta chains from one sample sequenced in a study of CD8+ T cells in alopecia areata. cDNA prepared by RNA extraction and subsequent reverse transcription served as the template for sequencing. Profiled with immunoSEQ multiplex PCR; TCRdb holds only in-frame clones, not every one. The table includes 110,000 to 150,000 clones, about three fifths detected once. The sequenced material came from CD8+ T cells sorted from blood. All receptors come from a human donor in good health.

This clone showed up just a few times. The genes are TRBV19 and TRBJ2-7; D possibly corresponds to TRBD2 (6 bases). The CDR3 consists of 13 residues. V lost 5 bases to trimming and J lost 2 bases, with 10 bases between them. Germline CDR1 and CDR2: LNHDA and SQIVND (reference sequence). DNA of the CDR3: TGTGCCAGTAGTGCGGGGTCGGCCTACGAGCAGTACTTC. Amino acid sequence: CASSAGSAYEQYF.

The chain combines TRBV29-1 with TRBJ2-3; TRBD2 aligns across 11 bases. Germline assignment: CDR1 SQVTM and CDR2 ANQGSEA. This CDR3 region has 14 residues. The V segment lost 8 bases and the J segment 2 bases; nucleotides outside the gene matches: 6. The CDR3, as DNA: TGCAGCATCGGGACTAGCGGAGTCACAGATACGCAGTATTTT. Translating it yields CSIGTSGVTDTQYF.

The table lists this clone with a few counts. The gene calls are TRBV30 and TRBJ2-1; D possibly matches TRBD1 or TRBD2 (5 bases each). The CDR3 is made up of 14 amino acids. V was shortened by 4 bases and J by 6 bases, with 16 bases between the two germline ends. Germline V gene sequence: CDR1 GTSNPN, CDR2 SVGIG (reference sequence). CDR3 loop: CAWTNGAGRNEQFF. For the CDR3, the DNA is TGTGCCTGGACCAACGGGGCAGGGCGCAATGAGCAGTTCTTC.

This clone has a handful of counts. The gene calls are TRBV25-1 and TRBJ2-1, with no clear D. CDR3 length equals 11 residues. V was shortened by 5 bases and J by 9 bases, with 8 bases between the two germline ends. The germline gives CDR1 MGHDK, CDR2 SYGVNS. The CDR3 reads CASSFGGEQFF. Here the CDR3 DNA reads TGTGCCAGCAGTTTTGGCGGTGAGCAGTTCTTC.

This clone appeared once. V and J are TRBV29-1 and TRBJ2-2, with a tentative D call TRBD2 (6 bases). Trimming took 5 bases from V and 4 from J, leaving 11 bases between them. CDR3 length: 13 amino acids. The germline gives CDR1 SQVTM, CDR2 ANQGSEA. DNA for the CDR3: TGCAGCGTTCGGCTAGCGAGCACCGGGGAGCTGTTTTTT. Residues: CSVRLASTGELFF.

This clone was counted once. The chain combines TRBV19 with TRBJ1-1; D may be TRBD1 (6 bases). CDR1 is LNHDA, CDR2 SQIVND, per germline (reference sequence). V dropped 5 bases and J dropped 6 bases, with 13 bases sitting between them. This CDR3 has 13 residues. This CDR3 reads CASSAGDFAEAFF. As DNA, the CDR3 is TGTGCCAGTAGTGCAGGGGATTTCGCTGAAGCTTTCTTT.

This clone was counted between two and nine times. DNA for the CDR3: TGTGCCAGCAGCTCGGGGCGGGAGGGCCGAAGCTACGAGCAGTACTTC. Protein sequence: CASSSGREGRSYEQYF. This chain uses TRBV7-9 with TRBJ2-7, with 9 bases that match TRBD2. The V and J ends lost 4 bases and 3 bases, in that order; junction bases with no gene match: 10. The CDR3 is 16 residues long. The germline V gene has CDR1 SEHNR and CDR2 FQNEAQ (reference sequence). Filled out from reference TRBV7-9 and TRBJ2-7, the complete variable domain reads DTGVSQNPRHKITKRGQNVTFRCDPISEHNRLYWYRQTLGQGPEFLTYFQNEAQLEKSRLLSDRFSAERPKGSFSTLEIQRTEQGDSAMYLCASSSGREGRSYEQYFGPGTRLTVT.

In DNA form, the CDR3 reads TGTGCCAGCAGCCAAGAAACCGGACCTCCGTACGAGCAGTACTTC. It yields the protein CASSQETGPPYEQYF. The genes are TRBV4-2 and TRBJ2-7; D uncertain. V gave up 0 bases and J gave up 4 bases, with 13 bases separating them. This CDR3 comprises 15 residues. From germline, CDR1 is LGHNA and CDR2 YNFKEQ.

This chain connects TRBV9 to TRBJ2-1; 13 nucleotides line up with TRBD2. Germline assignment: CDR1 SGDLS and CDR2 YYNGEE. There are 16 residues in the CDR3. V lost 2 bases and J lost 3; bases outside the gene matches: 2. In nucleotides, the CDR3 is TGTGCCAGCAGCGTCGGACTAGCGGGAGTCTACAATGAGCAGTTCTTC. Translated, it gives CASSVGLAGVYNEQFF.

The gene calls are TRBV15 and TRBJ2-5; D is ambiguous. CDR1 is LNHNV, CDR2 YYDKDF, per germline (reference sequence). V was shortened by 2 bases and J by 5 bases, with 15 bases between the two germline ends. There are 15 residues in the CDR3. The CDR3: CATSRIDRWTETQYF. The DNA of the CDR3 is TGTGCCACCAGCAGAATTGACCGCTGGACGGAGACCCAGTACTTC. The variable domain in full, completed from reference TRBV15 and TRBJ2-5, reads DAMVIQNPRYQVTQFGKPVTLSCSQTLNHNVMYWYQQKSSQAPKLLFHYYDKDFNNEADTPDNFQSRRPNTSFCFLDIRSPGLGDTAMYLCATSRIDRWTETQYFGPGTRLLVL.

The chain is built from TRBV13 and TRBJ1-4; tentative D call: TRBD1 (6 bases). Trimming cost V 6 bases and J 4 bases, with 12 bases left between them. There are 14 residues in the CDR3. Germline loops: CDR1 PRHDT, CDR2 FYEKMQ (reference sequence). In nucleotides, the CDR3 is TGTGCCAGCAGTCCCAGGGGAATTAATGAAAAACTGTTTTTT. It specifies CASSPRGINEKLFF.

The chain couples TRBV5-1 to TRBJ2-1; 8 bases align to TRBD1. The CDR3 sequence is 14 residues long. V lost 2 bases, J lost 5 bases, and 3 bases stayed unmatched. Germline-derived CDR1 and CDR2 are SGHRS and YFSETQ. The CDR3 DNA sequence: TGCGCCAGCAGCTTCGGACAGGGCGACAATGAGCAGTTCTTC. Protein: CASSFGQGDNEQFF. Complete variable domain (other parts from reference TRBV5-1 and TRBJ2-1): KAGVTQTPRYLIKTRGQQVTLSCSPISGHRSVSWYQQTPGQGLQFLFEYFSETQRNKGNFPGRFSGRQFSNSRSEMNVSTLELGDSALYLCASSFGQGDNEQFFGPGTRLTVL.

The V gene is TRBV11-2, the J gene TRBJ2-1; no firm D call. With 1 base removed from V and 15 bases from J, the gap between germline ends came to 13 bases. The length of the CDR3 is 12 residues. The germline V gene encodes CDR1 SGHAT and CDR2 FQNNGV. The CDR3 bases are TGTGCCAGCAGCTTAGGTCCTAGATGGCTGTTCTTC. The encoded protein is CASSLGPRWLFF.

The V call is TRBV23-1, the J call TRBJ2-7, with D possibly being TRBD1 (5 bases). TRBV23-1 is flagged as an ORF with uncertain function. The V gene lost 0 bases and the J gene lost 2 bases, with 11 bases spanning the gap. CDR3 length: 15 amino acids. The CDR3 nucleotides are TGCGCCAGCAGTCAATCGTCAGGGATCCCCTACGAGCAGTACTTC. Its translation is CASSQSSGIPYEQYF.

V gene TRBV9 combines with J gene TRBJ2-6, with 14 bases fitting TRBD2. J was trimmed by 4 bases and V by 4 bases; bases with no gene match: 13. Per germline, CDR1 SGDLS and CDR2 YYNGEE. This CDR3 has 20 residues. The CDR3 reads CASSTRLAGGQGEGANVLTF. In DNA form, the CDR3 reads TGTGCCAGCAGCACCCGACTAGCGGGAGGGCAGGGAGAAGGGGCCAACGTCCTGACTTTC.

The chain employs TRBV29-1 and TRBJ2-3, with unresolved D. Trimming removed 0 bases from V and 7 bases from J, with 5 bases in between. Germline CDR1 reads SQVTM; CDR2 reads ANQGSEA. CDR3 length equals 11 residues. CDR3 sequence (DNA): TGCAGCGTTGAAGAAGGTTATACGCAGTATTTT. Translation: CSVEEGYTQYF.

The rearrangement joins TRBV29-1 to TRBJ1-2; a possible D gene is TRBD1 (6 bases). Trimming cost V 3 bases and J 4 bases, with 9 bases left between them. CDR1 and CDR2 (germline): SQVTM, ANQGSEA. CDR3 length equals 12 residues. CDR3 sequence (DNA): TGCAGCGTTGATGGGGGCAGCTATGGCTACACCTTC. This codes for CSVDGGSYGYTF. The whole variable domain, filled in from reference TRBV29-1 and TRBJ1-2, reads SAVISQKPSRDICQRGTSLTIQCQVDSQVTMMFWYRQQPGQSLTLIATANQGSEATYESGFVIDKFPISRPNLTFSTLTVSNMSPEDSSIYLCSVDGGSYGYTFGSGTRLTVV.

The chain links TRBV27 to TRBJ1-5; TRBD1 agrees at 9 bases. This CDR3 region has 15 residues. Germline CDR1 MNHEY, CDR2 SMNVEV (reference sequence). V was clipped by 2 bases and J by 6 bases; unmatched bases: 5. Here the CDR3 reads CASSLTGQGFQPQHF. CDR3 DNA sequence: TGTGCCAGCAGTTTAACGGGACAGGGTTTTCAGCCCCAGCATTTT.

V is TRBV7-9 and J is TRBJ2-5, with 7 bases fitting TRBD1. The CDR3 totals 14 residues. With 4 bases clipped from V and 5 bases from J, the junction kept 7 bases outside the gene matches. CDR1 SEHNR and CDR2 FQNEAQ come from the germline V gene (reference sequence). CDR3 sequence reads: CASSSGTAAETQYF. The CDR3 coding sequence is TGTGCCAGCAGCTCGGGGACAGCCGCGGAGACCCAGTACTTC.

The chain is built from TRBV6-1 and TRBJ2-5; 10 nucleotides match TRBD2. V was pared by 8 bases and J by 1 base, with 4 bases of the junction left unmatched. This CDR3 has 14 residues. From germline, CDR1 is MNHNS and CDR2 SASEGT. Here the CDR3 reads CASDEREGQETQYF. In DNA, the CDR3 is TGTGCCAGCGATGAGCGGGAGGGCCAAGAGACCCAGTACTTC.

This sequence joins TRBV12-5 and TRBJ2-7; D gene uncertain. Germline loops: CDR1 LGHNT, CDR2 FRNRAP. The V and J ends lost 5 bases and 2 bases respectively, with 7 bases between them. The CDR3 is 12 residues long. Here the CDR3 DNA reads TGTGCTAGTGGTCCTGATACCTACGAGCAGTACTTC. It yields the protein CASGPDTYEQYF.